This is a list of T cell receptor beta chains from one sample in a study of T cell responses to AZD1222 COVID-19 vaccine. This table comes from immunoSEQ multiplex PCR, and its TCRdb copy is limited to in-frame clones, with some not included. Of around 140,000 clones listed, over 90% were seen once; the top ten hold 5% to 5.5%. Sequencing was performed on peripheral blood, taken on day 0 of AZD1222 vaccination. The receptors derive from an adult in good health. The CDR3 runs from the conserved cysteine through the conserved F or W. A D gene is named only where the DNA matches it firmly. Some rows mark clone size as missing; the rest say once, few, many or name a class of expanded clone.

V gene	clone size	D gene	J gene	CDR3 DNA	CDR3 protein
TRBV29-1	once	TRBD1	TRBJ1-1	TGCAGCGTTCACATATCAGGGGGCACTGAAGCTTTCTTT	CSVHISGGTEAFF
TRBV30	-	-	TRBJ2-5	TGTGCCTGGAGACCAGGGGGGAAAGAGACCCAGTACTTC	CAWRPGGKETQYF
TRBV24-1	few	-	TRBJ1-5	TGTGCCACCAGTGGGGAAAATAGCAATCAGCCCCAGCATTTT	CATSGENSNQPQHF
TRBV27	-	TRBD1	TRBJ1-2	TGTGCCAGCAGGGATACAGGGGGTAACTATGGCTACACCTTC	CASRDTGGNYGYTF
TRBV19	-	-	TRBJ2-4	TGTGCCAGTAAGTCTCGACTAGACTTAAACATTCAGTACTTC	CASKSRLDLNIQYF
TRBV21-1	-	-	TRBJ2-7	TGTGCCAGCAGCAAAGACGCACCTAGCGGATTCTACGAGCAGTACTTC	CASSKDAPSGFYEQYF
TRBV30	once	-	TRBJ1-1	TGTGCCTGGATCGTGAACACTGAAGCTTTCTTT	CAWIVNTEAFF
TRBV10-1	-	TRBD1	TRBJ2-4	TGCGCCAGCAGTGTAGGGGGCGGGTTGGACATTCAGTACTTC	CASSVGGGLDIQYF
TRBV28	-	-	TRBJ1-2	TGTGCCAGCAGTCAGGGACATGGTGGTTATGGCTACACCTTC	CASSQGHGGYGYTF
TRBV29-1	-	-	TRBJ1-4	TGCAGCGTTGAAGACCCGCCTTTCCAGGGTAAACTGTTTTTT	CSVEDPPFQGKLFF
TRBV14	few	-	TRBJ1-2	TGTGCCAGCAGCCAAGACCCGCCAGTCAACTATGGCTACACCTTC	CASSQDPPVNYGYTF
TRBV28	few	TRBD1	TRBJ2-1	TGTGCCAGCAGTTCGGACAGGGCCGGGTTCTTC	CASSSDRAGFF
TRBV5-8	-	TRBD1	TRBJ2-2	TGTGCCAGCAGCTTACCGGGACAGGGGGCATCCGGGGAGCTGTTTTTT	CASSLPGQGASGELFF
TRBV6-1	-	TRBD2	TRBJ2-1	TGTGCCAGCAGTAAAGAATGGACTAGCGACCAGAATGAGCAGTTCTTC	CASSKEWTSDQNEQFF
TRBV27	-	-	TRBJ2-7	TGTGCCAGCAGTTTAACTCTAGTGACTACCTACGAGCAGTACTTC	CASSLTLVTTYEQYF
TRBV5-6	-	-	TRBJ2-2	TGTGCCAGCAGCTCTTCGAGTGAGACAGCGTTCTATGGGCTGTTTTTT	CASSSSSETAFYGLFF
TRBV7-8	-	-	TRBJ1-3	TGTGCCAGCAGCTTAGTCGGGACAACTGGAAACACCATATATTTT	CASSLVGTTGNTIYF
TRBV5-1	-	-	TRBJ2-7	TGCGCCAGCAGCTTGGCCCCCATGGGGGACTTGATATACGAGCAGTACTTC	CASSLAPMGDLIYEQYF
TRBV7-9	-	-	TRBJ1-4	TGTGCCAGCAGCTTAGGGGCCGAAAAACTGTTTTTT	CASSLGAEKLFF
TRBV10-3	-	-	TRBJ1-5	TGTGCCTCCCTCTGGGACCCCTGGGGGCAGCCCCAGCATTTT	CASLWDPWGQPQHF
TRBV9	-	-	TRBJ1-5	TGTGCCAGCAGCGTAGGGTTAGGGGACAATCAGCCCCAGCATTTT	CASSVGLGDNQPQHF
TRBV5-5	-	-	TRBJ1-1	TGTGCCAGCAGCTGGGGGTCCGGATTGACCACTGAAGCTTTCTTT	CASSWGSGLTTEAFF
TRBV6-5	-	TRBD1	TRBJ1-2	TGTGCCAGCACCCCAAGGGACAGCCGCTATGGCTACACCTTC	CASTPRDSRYGYTF
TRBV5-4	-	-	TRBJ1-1	TGTGCCAGCAGCTTGCAAGCTTCCACTGAAGCTTTCTTT	CASSLQASTEAFF
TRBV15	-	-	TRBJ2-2	TGTGCCACCATGGACAGAAACACCGGGGAGCTGTTTTTT	CATMDRNTGELFF
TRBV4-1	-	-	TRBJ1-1	TGCGCCAGCAGCCAAGCCTATAGCGGGCGGGCGATGAACACTGAAGCTTTCTTT	CASSQAYSGRAMNTEAFF
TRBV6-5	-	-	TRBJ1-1	TGTGCCAGCACCCCTTCGGTGGACACTGAAGCTTTCTTT	CASTPSVDTEAFF